A single sample is the source of the 23 T cell receptor beta chains below, sequenced in a study of T-cell memory formation after mild COVID-19. TCRdb re-derived calls from the 5' RACE reads in MiXCR, one entry per CDR3 protein. The table shows around 250,000 distinct CDR3 sequences, with 16% occurring only once. Sequencing used PBMCs or a T cell subset sorted from them (not recorded which). The receptors here all came from a man in his late teens or twenties who had mild COVID-19 (a few samples of this study predate the infection). Cell type and time point are not known.

This clonotype was seen a handful of times. CDR3 region: CASSLYLMEFGYTF. CDR3 nucleotides: TGTGCCAGCAGCTTATACCTGATGGAGTTTGGCTACACCTTC. The V gene is TRBV7-2, the J gene TRBJ1-2; unclear D gene. The CDR3 is 14 amino acids. V was clipped by 2 bases and J by 7 bases, with 14 bases between them. Germline CDR1 is SGHTA and CDR2 is FQGNSA.

The table lists this clonotype with a few counts. The chain employs TRBV20-1 and TRBJ2-2; 8 nucleotides line up with TRBD2. CDR1 is DFQATT, CDR2 SNEGSKA, per germline (reference sequence). CDR3 length: 15 amino acids. J lost 5 bases, V lost 6 bases, and 11 bases had no gene match. The CDR3: CSATPSGGLTGELFF. Here the CDR3 DNA reads TGCAGTGCAACCCCCTCGGGGGGGCTAACCGGGGAGCTGTTTTTT.

This chain links TRBV18 with TRBJ2-3, with TRBD1 as a possible D gene (5 bases). V gave up 0 bases and J gave up 4 bases, with 8 bases separating them. This CDR3 is built from 14 residues. Germline CDR1 and CDR2: KGHSH and LQKENI. CDR3 protein: CASSPPGHADTQYF. DNA for the CDR3: TGTGCCAGCTCACCACCGGGGCACGCAGATACGCAGTATTTT.

The table lists this clonotype with a few counts. The chain carries TRBV5-1 and TRBJ1-1; a possible D gene is TRBD1 (6 bases). Looked up from germline, CDR1 is SGHRS and CDR2 is YFSETQ. The V gene lost 4 bases and the J gene lost 5 bases, with 15 bases spanning the gap. This CDR3 spans 14 amino acids. Here the CDR3 reads CASSMDSGGTEAFF. The CDR3 region has the DNA TGCGCCAGCAGCATGGACAGCGGGGGGACTGAAGCTTTCTTT.

This clonotype came up a few times. V usage is TRBV20-1 and J usage is TRBJ1-1; TRBD1 matches 7 bases. Germline V lookup: CDR1 DFQATT, CDR2 SNEGSKA (reference sequence). CDR3 size: 13 residues. J was trimmed by 8 bases and V by 1 base; bases with no gene match: 7. CDR3 sequence reads: CSARGWEGAEAFF. The DNA for the CDR3 is TGCAGTGCTAGAGGGTGGGAGGGGGCCGAAGCTTTCTTT.

This chain links TRBV25-1 with TRBJ2-1, with D possibly matching TRBD2 (7 bases). Germline V gene data show CDR1 as MGHDK and CDR2 as SYGVNS. This CDR3 has 16 residues. V lost 4 bases, J lost 0 bases, and 13 bases lay in between. The CDR3 spells CASSGLGGPSYNEQFF. The CDR3 DNA reads TGTGCCAGCAGTGGCCTCGGGGGGCCCTCCTACAATGAGCAGTTCTTC. Full variable domain (outside the CDR3, taken from reference TRBV25-1 and TRBJ2-1): EADIYQTPRYLVIGTGKKITLECSQTMGHDKMYWYQQDPGMELHLIHYSYGVNSTEKGDLSSESTVSRIRTEHFPLTLESARPSHTSQYLCASSGLGGPSYNEQFFGPGTRLTVL.

This chain connects TRBV5-1 to TRBJ2-5; D call uncertain. The CDR3 is 14 residues long. Per the germline V gene, CDR1 is SGHRS and CDR2 is YFSETQ. V was clipped by 3 bases and J by 1 base, with 10 bases between them. The CDR3 DNA follows: TGCGCCAGCAGCTCGAATCGGATCCAAGAGACCCAGTACTTC. Translating it yields CASSSNRIQETQYF.

V usage is TRBV7-6 and J usage is TRBJ1-1; D remains ambiguous. V was shortened by 1 base and J by 2 bases, with 11 bases between the two germline ends. Germline CDR1 is SGHVS and CDR2 is FNYEAQ. The CDR3 is 15 residues long. This CDR3 is CASSLGPADNTEAFF. Written as DNA, the CDR3 is TGTGCCAGCAGCTTAGGGCCAGCGGACAACACTGAAGCTTTCTTT.

This clonotype was seen a handful of times. This chain connects TRBV6-2 or TRBV6-3 to TRBJ1-1; a possible D gene is TRBD1 (5 bases). V was shortened by 5 bases and J by 4 bases, with 14 bases between the two germline ends. This CDR3 comprises 14 residues. The germline CDR1 and CDR2 sequences are MNHEY and SVGEGT. CDR3: CASSHRSVATEAFF. CDR3 coding DNA: TGTGCCAGCAGTCACAGGTCAGTCGCCACTGAAGCTTTCTTT.

This clonotype occurred a few times. The rearrangement links TRBV7-2 to TRBJ2-3, with 7 positions matching TRBD2. The germline V gene encodes CDR1 SGHTA and CDR2 FQGNSA. CDR3 length: 14 residues. The trim removed 1 base at V and 5 bases at J, leaving 3 bases unmatched. CDR3 sequence: CASSLGRGVDTQYF. The CDR3 region has the DNA TGTGCCAGCAGCTTAGGACGGGGGGTAGATACGCAGTATTTT.

This clonotype showed up many times. The V gene is TRBV3-1, the J gene TRBJ2-3; D not certain. Germline V CDR1 and CDR2: LGHDT, YNNKEL (reference sequence). The V gene lost 4 bases and the J gene lost 1 base, with 15 bases spanning the gap. This CDR3 comprises 16 residues. CDR3: CASSLMHSSGTDTQYF. In DNA, the CDR3 is TGTGCCAGCAGCCTCATGCATAGTTCGGGCACAGATACGCAGTATTTT.

The chain links TRBV11-2 to TRBJ2-1; weak D call: TRBD2 (5 bases). Germline V gene data show CDR1 as SGHAT and CDR2 as FQNNGV. V dropped 1 base and J dropped 4 bases, with 14 bases sitting between them. This CDR3 comprises 16 residues. The CDR3 loop is CASSLVVRELYNEQFF. Here the CDR3 DNA reads TGTGCCAGCAGCTTAGTAGTGAGGGAGTTATACAATGAGCAGTTCTTC.

This clonotype was counted only a few times. This chain links TRBV7-9 with TRBJ1-1, with 8 nucleotides matching TRBD1. J was trimmed by 1 base and V by 2 bases; bases with no gene match: 6. Germline lookup yields CDR1 SEHNR and CDR2 FQNEAQ (reference sequence). The CDR3 spans 16 residues. CDR3 sequence (DNA): TGTGCCAGCAGCTTACAGGGGGCTAAGGGGAACACTGAAGCTTTCTTT. It is translated as CASSLQGAKGNTEAFF. Full variable domain (missing parts from reference TRBV7-9 and TRBJ1-1): DTGVSQNPRHKITKRGQNVTFRCDPISEHNRLYWYRQTLGQGPEFLTYFQNEAQLEKSRLLSDRFSAERPKGSFSTLEIQRTEQGDSAMYLCASSLQGAKGNTEAFFGQGTRLTVV.

In its sample, this clonotype was seen a few times. The gene calls are TRBV20-1 and TRBJ1-5; no firm D call. Per germline, CDR1 DFQATT and CDR2 SNEGSKA (reference sequence). The CDR3 covers 16 residues. Trimming stripped 5 bases from V and 0 bases from J, with 17 bases between. The CDR3 DNA follows: TGCAGTGCTGCGCAGGTGAGGGATGATAGCAATCAGCCCCAGCATTTT. It translates to CSAAQVRDDSNQPQHF.

The chain has TRBV30 and TRBJ2-3; tentative D call: TRBD1 (7 bases). Germline V gene sequence: CDR1 GTSNPN, CDR2 SVGIG (reference sequence). CDR3 size: 12 residues. The germline V and J ends were trimmed by 5 bases and 5 bases, with 11 bases remaining between them. This CDR3 is CAWGQGGDTQYF. CDR3 DNA sequence: TGTGCCTGGGGTCAGGGGGGAGATACGCAGTATTTT.

The CDR3 bases are TGTGCCAGCAGCCCCTCTCTGGGATCTCGGACAGGGGGCTATGGCTATGGCTACACCTTC. Residues: CASSPSLGSRTGGYGYGYTF. This rearrangement joins TRBV12-3 or TRBV12-4 to TRBJ1-2; 11 nucleotides line up with TRBD1. V shed 6 bases and J 4 bases; nucleotides not matched to a gene: 22. This CDR3 has 20 residues.

This clonotype was observed a few times. V gene TRBV2 combines with J gene TRBJ2-1, with D unclear. The CDR3 consists of 10 residues. With 7 bases removed from V and 8 bases from J, the gap between germline ends came to 6 bases. Looked up from germline, CDR1 is SNHLY and CDR2 is FYNNEI. The CDR3 reads CASTVYEQFF. DNA of the CDR3: TGTGCCAGCACCGTCTATGAGCAGTTCTTC.

This clonotype was recorded a few times. This chain joins TRBV12-3 or TRBV12-4 and TRBJ1-2; D is unclear. Between the trimmed V and J ends, which lost 0 bases and 0 bases, there was a span of 8 bases. The CDR3 runs 15 residues. The CDR3 loop is CASSLANVPNYGYTF. The CDR3 DNA follows: TGTGCCAGCAGTTTAGCGAACGTCCCTAACTATGGCTACACCTTC.

This clonotype was seen a few times. This chain uses TRBV5-1 with TRBJ2-3, with 9 positions matching TRBD1. The germline gives CDR1 SGHRS, CDR2 YFSETQ. The trim removed 2 bases at V and 3 bases at J, leaving 4 bases unmatched. The CDR3 runs 15 residues. CDR3 DNA sequence: TGCGCCAGCAGCTTACAGGGGGCTGGAACAGATACGCAGTATTTT. Translating gives CASSLQGAGTDTQYF.

This clonotype was counted many times. The chain joins TRBV7-2 to TRBJ1-2; 11 positions match TRBD1. The CDR3 covers 13 residues. CDR1 is SGHTA and CDR2 is FQGNSA in the germline V gene. V lost 5 bases to trimming and J lost 6 bases; unmatched junction nucleotides: 2. The CDR3 loop reads CASSRTGGDGYTF. As DNA, the CDR3 is TGTGCCAGCAGCCGGACAGGGGGCGATGGCTACACCTTC.

The CDR3 spells CASSLGFGAGGDTEAFF. CDR3 bases: TGCGCCAGCAGCTTGGGGTTCGGGGCTGGAGGGGACACTGAAGCTTTCTTT. The chain joins TRBV5-1 to TRBJ1-1, with D perhaps matching TRBD1 (5 bases). CDR3 size: 17 residues. V lost 0 bases, J lost 3 bases, and 18 bases lay in between. Germline CDR1 SGHRS, CDR2 YFSETQ.

A few counts support this clonotype. The chain has TRBV6-2 or TRBV6-3 and TRBJ1-1, with D maybe TRBD1 (5 bases). With 0 bases removed from V and 5 bases from J, the gap between germline ends came to 13 bases. The V gene's germline CDR1 is MNHEY and CDR2 SVGEGT. The CDR3 is made up of 15 amino acids. The CDR3 nucleotides are TGTGCCAGCAGTTACTCCCCAGGCCGGGGGACTGAAGCTTTCTTT. Residues: CASSYSPGRGTEAFF.

In this sample, this clonotype turned up many times. This chain links TRBV7-3 with TRBJ2-1; TRBD2 is a possible D gene (5 bases). There are 13 residues in the CDR3. Germline CDR1 reads SGHTA; CDR2 reads FQGTGA. V shed 5 bases and J shed 7 bases, with 12 bases lying between them. CDR3 DNA sequence: TGTGCCAGCAGCCTCACTCGGGGAAATGAGCAGTTCTTC. Translated, it gives CASSLTRGNEQFF.